This T cell receptor (beta chain) came from a study of T cell responses to AZD1222 COVID-19 vaccine. TCRdb keeps only in-frame clones here, not all; method: immunoSEQ multiplex PCR. Of some 100,000 clones detected, around 88% appear once; the ten largest clones hold 6% to 8.5%. The CDR3 runs to 14 residues. CDR1 LNHDA and CDR2 SQIVND come from the germline V gene (reference sequence). The junction had 7 bases not matched to a gene; V was cut back by 5 bases and J by 4 bases. The clonotype was recovered from an adult who received the AZD1222 COVID-19 vaccine. Sequencing was performed on peripheral blood, taken 28 days after the second AZD1222 dose. The V call is TRBV19, the J call TRBJ1-2; TRBD1 agrees at 7 bases. The CDR3 sequence: CASSPGGTVYGYTF. CDR3 coding DNA: TGTGCCAGTAGTCCCGGAGGGACAGTCTATGGCTACACCTTC.